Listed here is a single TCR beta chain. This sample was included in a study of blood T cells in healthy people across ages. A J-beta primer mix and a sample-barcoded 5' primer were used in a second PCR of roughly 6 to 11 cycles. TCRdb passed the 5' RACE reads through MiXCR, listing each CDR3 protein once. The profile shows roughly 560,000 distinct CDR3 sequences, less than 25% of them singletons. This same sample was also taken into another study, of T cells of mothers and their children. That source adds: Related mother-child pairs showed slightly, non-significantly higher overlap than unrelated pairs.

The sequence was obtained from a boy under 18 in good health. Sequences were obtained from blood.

In DNA form, the CDR3 reads TGTGCCAGCAGGACTTCCAGGGGCTCGAACACTGAAGCTTTCTTT. Encoded protein: CASRTSRGSNTEAFF. The V call is TRBV6-2 or TRBV6-3, the J call TRBJ1-1; TRBD1 might be the D (6 bases). This CDR3 has 15 residues. Trimming left V 6 bases short and J 1 base short, with 15 bases between. Per the germline V gene, CDR1 is MNHEY and CDR2 is SVGEGT.